Detailed here is one T cell receptor (beta chain). As yet, its antigen is unknown. This entry is derived from a study of T cell responses to AZD1222 COVID-19 vaccine. Study results and caveats: Spike-spanning, vaccine-associated CD4 TCRs were dominant at 160-218 and 743-854. Donors were mostly white British, more females; clonal diversity possibly underestimated. Scientists sampled the repertoires only once the peak T cell response had passed.

With 2 bases clipped from V and 5 bases from J, the junction kept 8 bases outside the gene matches. The CDR3 has 15 amino acids. In germline, CDR1 is SGHRS, CDR2 YFSETQ. The table came from immunoSEQ multiplex PCR; TCRdb's copy has only in-frame clones and leaves some out. The sample includes about 100,000 clones, about 83% seen only once; the top ten take less than 20%. This specimen consisted of peripheral blood, obtained on day 0 of AZD1222 vaccination. This chain uses TRBV5-1 with TRBJ2-5; 8 bases fit TRBD1. This TCR came from an adult in good health. The DNA for the CDR3 is TGCGCCAGCAGCTTAGATAACCACAGGGGGGAGACCCAGTACTTC. It codes for CASSLDNHRGETQYF.